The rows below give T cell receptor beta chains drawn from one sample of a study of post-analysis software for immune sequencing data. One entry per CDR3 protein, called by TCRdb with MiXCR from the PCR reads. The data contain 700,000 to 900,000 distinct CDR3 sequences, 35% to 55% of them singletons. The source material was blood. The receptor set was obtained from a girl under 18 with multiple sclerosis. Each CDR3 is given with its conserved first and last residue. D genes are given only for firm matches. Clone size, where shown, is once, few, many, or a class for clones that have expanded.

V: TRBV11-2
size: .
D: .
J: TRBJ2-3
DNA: TGTGCCAGCAGCTTAGAAGGTGGGCGGCCCTTAGGGTCAGATACGCGGTATTTT
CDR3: CASSLEGGRPLGSDTRYF

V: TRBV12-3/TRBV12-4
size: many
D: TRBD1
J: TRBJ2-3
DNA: TGTGCCAGCAGTTTCCAGGGGGCAGATACGCAGTATTTT
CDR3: CASSFQGADTQYF

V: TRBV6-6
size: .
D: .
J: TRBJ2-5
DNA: TGTGCCAGCAAGTCTAGCGCTCAAGAGACCCAGTACTTC
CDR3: CASKSSAQETQYF

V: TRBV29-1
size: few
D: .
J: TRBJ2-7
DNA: TGCAGCGTTGAGGGAAGGGGGAACGAGCAGTACTTC
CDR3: CSVEGRGNEQYF

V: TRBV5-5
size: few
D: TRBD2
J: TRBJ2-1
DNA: TGTGCCAGCAGCTTGGTCCTAGCGGCCCCCCCCCACAATGAGCAGTTCTTC
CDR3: CASSLVLAAPPHNEQFF

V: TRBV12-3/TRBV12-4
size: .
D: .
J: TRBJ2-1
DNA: TGTGCCAGCAGGCGGGCGGCCAGCGCCTACAATGAGCAGTTCTTC
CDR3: CASRRAASAYNEQFF

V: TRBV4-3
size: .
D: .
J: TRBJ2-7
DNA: TGCGCCAGCAGCCAAGGTACTAGCTGGGGCTACGAGCAGTACTTC
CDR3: CASSQGTSWGYEQYF

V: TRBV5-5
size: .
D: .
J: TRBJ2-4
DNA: TGTGCCAGCAGCTCCGTACTAGCCAAAAACATTCAGTACTTC
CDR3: CASSSVLAKNIQYF

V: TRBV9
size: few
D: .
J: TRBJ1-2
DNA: TGTGCCAGCAGCCCTACGGGCCAGGCCTTTGGGTACACCTTC
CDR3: CASSPTGQAFGYTF

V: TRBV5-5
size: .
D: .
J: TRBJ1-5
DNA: TGTGCCAGCAGCCCCCCAAGCGAGAGCCGGGGGAATCAGCCCCAGCATTTT
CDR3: CASSPPSESRGNQPQHF

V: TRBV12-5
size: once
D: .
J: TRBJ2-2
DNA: TGTGCTAGTGGTTTCATCGAATCACGACTCGGGGAGCTGTTTTTT
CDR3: CASGFIESRLGELFF

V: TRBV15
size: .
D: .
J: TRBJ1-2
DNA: TGTGCCACCAGTGGCGCTAATGGCTACACCTTC
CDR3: CATSGANGYTF

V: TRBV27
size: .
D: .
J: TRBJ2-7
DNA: TGTGCCAGCAAACCTTCGGCCTTGCGGGAGCAGTACTTC
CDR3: CASKPSALREQYF

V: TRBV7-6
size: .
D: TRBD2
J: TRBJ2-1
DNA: TGTGCCAGCAGCTTAGCGGGAGGAGCGTCTAGCGGGAGGGCCCCCACGCAGCAGTTCTTC
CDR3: CASSLAGGASSGRAPTQQFF

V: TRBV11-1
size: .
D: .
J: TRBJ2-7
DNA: TGTGCCAGCAGCCTAGGGTCGGAGGACTACGAGCAGTACTTC
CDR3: CASSLGSEDYEQYF

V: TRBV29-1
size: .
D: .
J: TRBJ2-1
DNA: TGCAGCGTTCAGGTTCTGGATGAGCAGTTCTTC
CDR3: CSVQVLDEQFF

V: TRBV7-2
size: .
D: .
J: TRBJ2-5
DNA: TGTGCCAGCAGCCATGGACAGATAAGAGAGACCCAGTACTTC
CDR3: CASSHGQIRETQYF

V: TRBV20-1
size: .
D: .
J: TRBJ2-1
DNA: TGCAGTGCCCCCATCCGAGACTCGTCCTCCTACAATGAGCAGTTCTTC
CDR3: CSAPIRDSSSYNEQFF

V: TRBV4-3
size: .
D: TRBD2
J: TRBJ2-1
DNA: TGCGCCAGCAGCCAAGTATCACTAGCGGGTCACAATGAGCAGTTCTTC
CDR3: CASSQVSLAGHNEQFF